Below are 4 T cell receptor beta chains sequenced from a single sample in a study of post-analysis software for immune sequencing data. Study observations and caveats: Five or six TRBV segments, TRBV5-6, TRBV5-1 and TRBV20-1 among them, were found more frequent in patients than controls.

Their cognate antigens are unknown. Incorporated into the TCR beta cDNA libraries were unique molecular identifiers, which served to reduce PCR and sequencing biases. Each CDR3 protein gets one entry after TCRdb re-called the PCR reads with MiXCR. Of 750,000 to 950,000 distinct CDR3 sequences in the sample, approximately 44% are singletons; the top ten hold 4.9%. Input material: blood. These receptors were collected from a girl aged 10 to 17 with multiple sclerosis.

This clonotype was observed a handful of times. The V and J genes are TRBV7-6 and TRBJ2-1; 10 bases align to TRBD2. V shed 5 bases, J shed 4 bases, and the junction held 8 bases outside the gene matches. Germline V gives CDR1 SGHVS, CDR2 FNYEAQ. The CDR3 loop spans 16 amino acids. The CDR3 here is CASSKRGLASYNEQFF. CDR3 coding DNA: TGTGCCAGCAGCAAAAGGGGACTAGCGAGTTACAATGAGCAGTTCTTC.

V usage is TRBV9 and J usage is TRBJ2-7; 8 bases agree with TRBD1. V lost 0 bases to trimming and J lost 6 bases; unmatched junction nucleotides: 5. The CDR3 loop spans 14 amino acids. Germline lookup yields CDR1 SGDLS and CDR2 YYNGEE. The CDR3 region has the DNA TGTGCCAGCAGCGTAGCCCCCACAGGGGGCGAGCAGTACTTC. It translates to CASSVAPTGGEQYF. Combining the CDR3 with reference TRBV9 and TRBJ2-7 gives the whole variable domain DSGVTQTPKHLITATGQRVTLRCSPRSGDLSVYWYQQSLDQGLQFLIQYYNGEERAKGNILERFSAQQFPDLHSELNLSSLELGDSALYFCASSVAPTGGEQYFGPGTRLTVT.

J is TRBJ2-1 and V is TRBV3-1; unclear D gene. Germline V lookup: CDR1 LGHDT, CDR2 YNNKEL (reference sequence). The germline V and J ends were trimmed by 4 bases and 0 bases, with 16 bases remaining between them. This CDR3 spans 17 amino acids. CDR3 sequence (DNA): TGTGCCAGCAGCCCCTACATGTCGGCGAGCTCCTACAATGAGCAGTTCTTC. As protein: CASSPYMSASSYNEQFF.

The table lists this clonotype with a few counts. The chain is built from TRBV12-3 or TRBV12-4 and TRBJ2-1, with D possibly TRBD2 on 5 matching bases. Trimming took 7 bases from V and 3 from J, leaving 13 bases between them. This CDR3 is 14 amino acids long. In DNA, the CDR3 is TGTGCCAGCACCCCCCGGGGTGTCTACAATGAGCAGTTCTTC. This translates into CASTPRGVYNEQFF.